This T cell receptor (beta chain) is drawn from a study of identical twins. In this sample, this clonotype turned up a few times. TCRdb analysed the 5' RACE reads with MiXCR anew, one entry per CDR3 protein. The sample consists of around 670,000 distinct CDR3 sequences, less than 7% of them appearing once. V lost 1 base and J lost 2; bases outside the gene matches: 11. Germline V gene data show CDR1 as SGHTA and CDR2 as FQGTGA. This CDR3 is built from 19 residues. The chain links TRBV7-3 to TRBJ2-2; 9 bases agree with TRBD2. The specimen sequenced was naive T cells sorted from blood. The receptor was isolated from a young man in good health. The CDR3 protein is CASSLRRASGRFNTGELFF. The CDR3 DNA follows: TGTGCCAGCAGCTTAAGGCGGGCGAGCGGGAGGTTTAACACCGGGGAGCTGTTTTTT. The entire variable domain, with the rest obtained from reference TRBV7-3 and TRBJ2-2, is as follows: GAGVSQTPSNKVTEKGKYVELRCDPISGHTALYWYRQSLGQGPEFLIYFQGTGAADDSGLPNDRFFAVRPEGSVSTLKIQRTERGDSAVYLCASSLRRASGRFNTGELFFGEGSRLTVL.